The T cell receptor beta chain under discussion was sequenced for a study of early T cells in non-severe SARS-CoV-2 infection. Study-level background: Unsorted whole blood bulk RNA was sequenced, with unpaired chains.

The V and J ends lost 7 bases and 4 bases respectively, with 10 bases between them. CDR3 length: 12 residues. Germline CDR1 reads SNHLY; CDR2 reads FYNNEI. Points from the study as a whole: Clonotype matching in VDJdb favored anti-spike CD8 responses and did not capture private and CD4 specificities.

Many counts were recorded for this clonotype. Its target is unknown. Individual cDNA molecules were tagged with unique molecular identifiers. TCRdb reanalysed the 5' RACE reads using MiXCR and keeps one entry per CDR3 protein. The table lists tens of thousands of distinct CDR3 sequences, around 6% of them singletons. The material sequenced was whole blood. This rearrangement joins TRBV2 to TRBJ1-2; D not resolved. This TCR was recovered from an adult who was a healthcare worker with PCR-confirmed SARS-CoV-2 infection or an uninfected control (not recorded which). The CDR3: CASMASSYGYTF. CDR3 coding DNA: TGTGCCAGCATGGCCTCCTCCTATGGCTACACCTTC.